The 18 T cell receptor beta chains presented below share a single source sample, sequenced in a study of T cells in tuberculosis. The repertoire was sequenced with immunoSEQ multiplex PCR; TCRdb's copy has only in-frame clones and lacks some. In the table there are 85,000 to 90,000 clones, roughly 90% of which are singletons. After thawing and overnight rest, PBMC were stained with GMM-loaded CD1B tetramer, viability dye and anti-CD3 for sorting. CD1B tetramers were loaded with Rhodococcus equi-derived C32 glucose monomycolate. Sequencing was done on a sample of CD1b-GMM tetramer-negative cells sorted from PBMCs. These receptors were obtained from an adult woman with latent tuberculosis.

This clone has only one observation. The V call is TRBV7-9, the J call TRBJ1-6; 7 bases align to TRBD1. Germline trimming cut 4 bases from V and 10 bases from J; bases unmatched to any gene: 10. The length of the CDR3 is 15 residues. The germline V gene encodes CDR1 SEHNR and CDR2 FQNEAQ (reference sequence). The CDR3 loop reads CASSYDRAGHSPLHF. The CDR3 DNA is TGTGCCAGCAGCTACGACAGGGCAGGCCACTCACCCCTCCACTTT.

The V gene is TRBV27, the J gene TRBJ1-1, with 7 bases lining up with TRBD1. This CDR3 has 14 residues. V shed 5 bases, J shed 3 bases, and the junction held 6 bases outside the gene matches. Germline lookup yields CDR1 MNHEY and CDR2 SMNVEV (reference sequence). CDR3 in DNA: TGTGCCAGCAGTCTGGGACAGAAATACACTGAAGCTTTCTTT. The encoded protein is CASSLGQKYTEAFF.

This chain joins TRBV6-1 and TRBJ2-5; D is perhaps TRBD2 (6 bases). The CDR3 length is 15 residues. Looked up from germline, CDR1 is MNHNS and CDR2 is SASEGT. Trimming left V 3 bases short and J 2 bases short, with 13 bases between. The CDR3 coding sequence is TGTGCCAGCAGTGACCTAGCGAGTTTTCAAGAGACCCAGTACTTC. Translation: CASSDLASFQETQYF.

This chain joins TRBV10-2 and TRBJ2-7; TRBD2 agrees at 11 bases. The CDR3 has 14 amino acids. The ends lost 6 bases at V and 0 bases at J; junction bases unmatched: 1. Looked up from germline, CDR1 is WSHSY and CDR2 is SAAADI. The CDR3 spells CASSGTSGSYEQYF. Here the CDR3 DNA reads TGCGCCAGCAGCGGGACTAGCGGCTCCTACGAGCAGTACTTC.

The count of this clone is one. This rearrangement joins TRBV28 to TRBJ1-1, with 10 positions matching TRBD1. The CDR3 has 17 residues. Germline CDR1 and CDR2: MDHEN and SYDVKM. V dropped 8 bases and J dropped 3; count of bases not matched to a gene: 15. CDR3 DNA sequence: TGTGCCAGCTGCAGTTTGGACAGTGGGACAGGGGACACTGAAGCTTTCTTT. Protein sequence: CASCSLDSGTGDTEAFF. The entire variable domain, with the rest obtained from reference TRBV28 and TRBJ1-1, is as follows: DVKVTQSSRYLVKRTGEKVFLECVQDMDHENMFWYRQDPGLGLRLIYFSYDVKMKEKGDIPEGYSVSREKKERFSLILESASTNQTSMYLCASCSLDSGTGDTEAFFGQGTRLTVV.

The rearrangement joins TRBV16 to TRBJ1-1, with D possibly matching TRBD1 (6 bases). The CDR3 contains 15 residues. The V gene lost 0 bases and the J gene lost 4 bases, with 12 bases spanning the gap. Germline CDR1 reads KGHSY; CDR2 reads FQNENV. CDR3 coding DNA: TGTGCCAGCAGCCAATCAGAGTCCAGGGGCACTGAAGCTTTCTTT. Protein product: CASSQSESRGTEAFF.

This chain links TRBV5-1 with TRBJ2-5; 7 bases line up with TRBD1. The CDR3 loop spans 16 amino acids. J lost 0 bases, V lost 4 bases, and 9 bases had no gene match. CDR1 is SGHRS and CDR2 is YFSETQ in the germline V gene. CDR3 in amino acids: CASSLGDSLYQETQYF. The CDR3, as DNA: TGCGCCAGCAGCCTGGGGGACAGCCTGTACCAAGAGACCCAGTACTTC.

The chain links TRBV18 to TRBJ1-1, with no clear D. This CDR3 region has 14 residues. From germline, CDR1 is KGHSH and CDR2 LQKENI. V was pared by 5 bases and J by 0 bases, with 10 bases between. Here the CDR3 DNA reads TGTGCCAGCTCAGAGAGACTCATGAACACTGAAGCTTTCTTT. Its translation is CASSERLMNTEAFF.

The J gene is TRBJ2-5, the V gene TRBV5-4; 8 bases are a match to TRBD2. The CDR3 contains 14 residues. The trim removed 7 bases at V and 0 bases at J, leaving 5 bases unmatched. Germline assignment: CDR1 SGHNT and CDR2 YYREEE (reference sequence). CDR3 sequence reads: CASATSGYQETQYF. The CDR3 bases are TGTGCCAGCGCAACTAGCGGATACCAAGAGACCCAGTACTTC.

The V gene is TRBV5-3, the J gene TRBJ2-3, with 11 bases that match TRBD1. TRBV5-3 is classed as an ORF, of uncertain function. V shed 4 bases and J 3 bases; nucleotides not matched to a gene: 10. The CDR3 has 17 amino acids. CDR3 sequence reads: CARSGGQGATSTDTQYF. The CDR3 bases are TGTGCCAGAAGCGGAGGACAGGGGGCAACTAGTACAGATACGCAGTATTTT.

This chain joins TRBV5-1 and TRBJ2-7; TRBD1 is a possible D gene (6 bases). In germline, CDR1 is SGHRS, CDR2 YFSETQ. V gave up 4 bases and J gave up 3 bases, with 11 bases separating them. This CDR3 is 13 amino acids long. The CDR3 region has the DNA TGCGCCAGCAGCGAATTAGGGGGCTACGAGCAGTACGTC. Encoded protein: CASSELGGYEQYV.

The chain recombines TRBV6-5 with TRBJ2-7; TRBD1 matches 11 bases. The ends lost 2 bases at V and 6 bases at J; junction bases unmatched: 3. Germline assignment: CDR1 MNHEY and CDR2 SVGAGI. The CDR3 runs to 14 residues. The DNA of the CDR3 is TGTGCCAGCAGTTACGACGGGACAGGGGGCGAGCAGTACTTC. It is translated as CASSYDGTGGEQYF.

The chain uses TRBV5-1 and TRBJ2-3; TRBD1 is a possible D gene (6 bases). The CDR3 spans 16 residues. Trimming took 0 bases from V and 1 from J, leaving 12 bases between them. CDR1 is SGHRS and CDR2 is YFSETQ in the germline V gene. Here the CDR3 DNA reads TGCGCCAGCAGCTTGGGTGGGACATCCCGCACAGATACGCAGTATTTT. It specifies CASSLGGTSRTDTQYF. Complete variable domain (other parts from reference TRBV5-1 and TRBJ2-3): KAGVTQTPRYLIKTRGQQVTLSCSPISGHRSVSWYQQTPGQGLQFLFEYFSETQRNKGNFPGRFSGRQFSNSRSEMNVSTLELGDSALYLCASSLGGTSRTDTQYFGPGTRLTVL.

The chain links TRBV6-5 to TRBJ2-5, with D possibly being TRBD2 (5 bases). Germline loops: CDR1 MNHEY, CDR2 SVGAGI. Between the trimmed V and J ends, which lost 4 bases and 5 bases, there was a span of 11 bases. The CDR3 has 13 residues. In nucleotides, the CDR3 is TGTGCCAGCAGTTCCCAACTAGGGGAGACCCAGTACTTC. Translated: CASSSQLGETQYF.

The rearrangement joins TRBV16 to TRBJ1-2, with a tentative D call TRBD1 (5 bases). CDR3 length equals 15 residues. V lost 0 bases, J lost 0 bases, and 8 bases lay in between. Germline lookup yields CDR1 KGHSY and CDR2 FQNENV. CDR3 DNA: TGTGCCAGCAGCCAATCCCAGGGCACTAACTATGGCTACACCTTC. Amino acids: CASSQSQGTNYGYTF.

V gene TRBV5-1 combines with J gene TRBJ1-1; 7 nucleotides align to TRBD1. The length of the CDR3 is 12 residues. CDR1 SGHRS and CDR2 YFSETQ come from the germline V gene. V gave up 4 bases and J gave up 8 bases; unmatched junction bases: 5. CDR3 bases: TGCGCCAGCAGCCAACGACAGGGCGAAGCTTTCTTT. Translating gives CASSQRQGEAFF.

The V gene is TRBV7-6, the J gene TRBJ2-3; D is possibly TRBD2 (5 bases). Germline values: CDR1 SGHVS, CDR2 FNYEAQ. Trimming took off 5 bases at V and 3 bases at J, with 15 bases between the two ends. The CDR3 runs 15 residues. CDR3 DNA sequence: TGTGCCAGCAGCGTCCTAGCCCTCTCTACAGATACGCAGTATTTT. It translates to CASSVLALSTDTQYF.

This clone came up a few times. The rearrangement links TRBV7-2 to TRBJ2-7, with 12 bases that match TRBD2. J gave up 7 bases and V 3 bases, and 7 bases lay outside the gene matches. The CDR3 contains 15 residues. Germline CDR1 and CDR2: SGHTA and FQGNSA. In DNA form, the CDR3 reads TGTGCCAGCAGCTTTGCTAGCGGGGGGGCAGGTGAGCAGTACTTC. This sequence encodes CASSFASGGAGEQYF.